This TCR beta chain derives from a study of PD-1 blockade in mismatch repair-deficient tumors. The TCR-sequenced patients were three responders to pembrolizumab. The repertoire was sequenced with immunoSEQ multiplex PCR; TCRdb's copy has only in-frame clones and lacks some. This table holds 15,000 to 20,000 clones, approximately 88% found once. Trimming left V 0 bases short and J 0 bases short, with 12 bases between. The CDR3 contains 17 residues. The germline gives CDR1 SGHAT, CDR2 FQNNGV. The genes are TRBV11-2 and TRBJ2-1, with TRBD2 as a possible D gene (6 bases). The clonotype originates from an adult with mismatch repair-deficient cancer. The sequencing used PBMCs, collected before pembrolizumab treatment. The CDR3 spells CASSLEGLGSSYNEQFF. CDR3 nucleotide sequence: TGTGCCAGCAGCTTAGAGGGACTCGGTAGCTCCTACAATGAGCAGTTCTTC.